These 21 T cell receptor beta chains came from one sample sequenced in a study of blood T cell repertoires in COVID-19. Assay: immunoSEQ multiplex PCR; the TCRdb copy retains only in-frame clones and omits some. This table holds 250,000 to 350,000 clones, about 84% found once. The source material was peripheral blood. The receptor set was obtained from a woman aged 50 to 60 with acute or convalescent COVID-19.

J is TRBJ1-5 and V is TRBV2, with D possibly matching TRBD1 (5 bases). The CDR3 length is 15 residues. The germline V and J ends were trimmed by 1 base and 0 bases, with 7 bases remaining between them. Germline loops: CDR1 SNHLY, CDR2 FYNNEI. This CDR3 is CASSEGQHSNQPQHF. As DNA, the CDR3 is TGTGCCAGCAGTGAAGGACAGCATAGCAATCAGCCCCAGCATTTT.

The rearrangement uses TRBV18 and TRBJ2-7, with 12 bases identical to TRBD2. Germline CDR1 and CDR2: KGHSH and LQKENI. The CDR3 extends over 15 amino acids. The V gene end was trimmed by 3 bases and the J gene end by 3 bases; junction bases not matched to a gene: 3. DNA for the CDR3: TGTGCCAGCTCACCTCGGACTAGCGGGATCTACGAGCAGTACTTC. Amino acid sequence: CASSPRTSGIYEQYF.

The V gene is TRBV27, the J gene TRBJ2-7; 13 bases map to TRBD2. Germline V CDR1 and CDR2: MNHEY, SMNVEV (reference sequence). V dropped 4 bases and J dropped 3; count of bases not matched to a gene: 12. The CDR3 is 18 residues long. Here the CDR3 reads CASSSNTFTSGRVYEQYF. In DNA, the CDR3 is TGTGCCAGCAGTTCCAACACCTTCACTAGCGGGAGGGTCTACGAGCAGTACTTC.

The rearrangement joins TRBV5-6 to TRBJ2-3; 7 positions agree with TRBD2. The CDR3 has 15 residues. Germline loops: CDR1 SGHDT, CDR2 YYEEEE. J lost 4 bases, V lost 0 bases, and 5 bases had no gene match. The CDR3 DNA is TGTGCCAGCAGCTTGGTTCAGCGGGAATCAGATACGCAGTATTTT. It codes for CASSLVQRESDTQYF.

The CDR3 spells CASSSLWANQPQHF. CDR3 in DNA: TGTGCCAGCAGTTCCCTGTGGGCCAATCAGCCCCAGCATTTT. V and J are TRBV6-2 or TRBV6-3 and TRBJ1-5; D not resolved. The CDR3 totals 14 residues. V lost 4 bases and J lost 3, with 10 bases in between. Germline CDR1 MNHEY, CDR2 SVGEGT.

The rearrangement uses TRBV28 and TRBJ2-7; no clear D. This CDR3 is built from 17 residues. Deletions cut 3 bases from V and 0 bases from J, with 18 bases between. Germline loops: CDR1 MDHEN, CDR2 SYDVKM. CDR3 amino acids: CASSFQFAAESSYEQYF. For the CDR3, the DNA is TGTGCCAGCAGTTTTCAGTTTGCGGCGGAGAGCTCCTACGAGCAGTACTTC. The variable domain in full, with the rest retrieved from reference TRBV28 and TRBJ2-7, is DVKVTQSSRYLVKRTGEKVFLECVQDMDHENMFWYRQDPGLGLRLIYFSYDVKMKEKGDIPEGYSVSREKKERFSLILESASTNQTSMYLCASSFQFAAESSYEQYFGPGTRLTVT.

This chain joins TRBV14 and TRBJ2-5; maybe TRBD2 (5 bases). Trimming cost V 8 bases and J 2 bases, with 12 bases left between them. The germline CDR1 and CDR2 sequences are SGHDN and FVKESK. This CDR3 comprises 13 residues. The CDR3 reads CASRLTGQETQYF. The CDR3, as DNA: TGTGCCAGCCGCCTGACGGGACAAGAGACCCAGTACTTC.

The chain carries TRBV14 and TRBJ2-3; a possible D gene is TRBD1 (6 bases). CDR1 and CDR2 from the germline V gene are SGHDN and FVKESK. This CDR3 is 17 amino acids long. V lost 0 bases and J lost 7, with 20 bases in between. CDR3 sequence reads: CASSQDRYTGNSNTQYF. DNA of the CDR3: TGTGCCAGCAGCCAAGACCGGTATACAGGGAATTCAAATACGCAGTATTTT.

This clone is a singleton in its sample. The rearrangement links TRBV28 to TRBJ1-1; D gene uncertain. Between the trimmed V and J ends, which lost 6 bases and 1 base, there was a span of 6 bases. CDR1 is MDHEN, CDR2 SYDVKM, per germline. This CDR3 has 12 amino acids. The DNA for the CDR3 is TGTGCCAGCAGGAGCCAGAACACTGAAGCTTTCTTT. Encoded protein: CASRSQNTEAFF.

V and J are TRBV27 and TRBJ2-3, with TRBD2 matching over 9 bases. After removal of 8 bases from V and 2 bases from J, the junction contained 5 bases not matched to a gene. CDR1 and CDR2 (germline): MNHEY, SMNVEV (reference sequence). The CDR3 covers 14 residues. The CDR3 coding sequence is TGTGCCAGCCAGCGGGAGGTGTTCACAGATACGCAGTATTTT. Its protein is CASQREVFTDTQYF.

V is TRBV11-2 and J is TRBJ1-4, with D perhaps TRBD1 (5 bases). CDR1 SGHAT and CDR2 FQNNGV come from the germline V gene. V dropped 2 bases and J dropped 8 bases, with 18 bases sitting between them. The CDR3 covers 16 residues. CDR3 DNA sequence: TGTGCCAGCAGCTTAATGTCGGGGGGGATAGAAGAAAAACTGTTTTTT. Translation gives CASSLMSGGIEEKLFF.

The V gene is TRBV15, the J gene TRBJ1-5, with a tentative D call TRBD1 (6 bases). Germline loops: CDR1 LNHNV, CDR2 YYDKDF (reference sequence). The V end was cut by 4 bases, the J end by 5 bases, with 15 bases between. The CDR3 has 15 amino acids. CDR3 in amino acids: CATSKGTPWDQPQHF. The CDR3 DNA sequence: TGTGCCACCAGCAAAGGGACACCTTGGGATCAGCCCCAGCATTTT.

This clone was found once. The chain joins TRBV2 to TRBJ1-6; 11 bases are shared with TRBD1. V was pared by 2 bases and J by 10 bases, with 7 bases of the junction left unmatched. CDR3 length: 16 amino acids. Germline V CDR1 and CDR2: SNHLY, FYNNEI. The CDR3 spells CASSENPDRGQSPLHF. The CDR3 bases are TGTGCCAGCAGTGAAAACCCGGACAGGGGGCAATCACCCCTCCACTTT.

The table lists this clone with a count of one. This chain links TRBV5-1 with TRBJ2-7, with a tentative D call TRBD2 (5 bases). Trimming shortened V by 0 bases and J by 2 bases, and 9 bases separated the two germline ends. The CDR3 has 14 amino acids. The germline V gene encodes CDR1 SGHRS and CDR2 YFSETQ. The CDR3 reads CASSLAGYPYEQYF. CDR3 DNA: TGCGCCAGCAGCTTGGCGGGGTATCCCTACGAGCAGTACTTC. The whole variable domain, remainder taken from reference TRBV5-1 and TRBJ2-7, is KAGVTQTPRYLIKTRGQQVTLSCSPISGHRSVSWYQQTPGQGLQFLFEYFSETQRNKGNFPGRFSGRQFSNSRSEMNVSTLELGDSALYLCASSLAGYPYEQYFGPGTRLTVT.

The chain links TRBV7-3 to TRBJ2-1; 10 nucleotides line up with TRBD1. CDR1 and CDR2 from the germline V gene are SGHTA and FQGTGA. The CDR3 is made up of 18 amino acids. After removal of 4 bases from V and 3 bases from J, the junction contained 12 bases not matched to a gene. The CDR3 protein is CASSYRAPGTGDYNEQFF. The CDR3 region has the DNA TGTGCCAGCAGCTACCGGGCTCCCGGGACAGGGGACTACAATGAGCAGTTCTTC.

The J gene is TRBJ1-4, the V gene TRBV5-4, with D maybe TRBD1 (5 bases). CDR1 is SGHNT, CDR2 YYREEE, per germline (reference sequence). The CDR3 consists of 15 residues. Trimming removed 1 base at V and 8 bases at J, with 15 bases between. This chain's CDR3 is CASSLPGAGREKLFF. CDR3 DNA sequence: TGTGCCAGCAGCTTGCCCGGGGCAGGGAGGGAAAAACTGTTTTTT.

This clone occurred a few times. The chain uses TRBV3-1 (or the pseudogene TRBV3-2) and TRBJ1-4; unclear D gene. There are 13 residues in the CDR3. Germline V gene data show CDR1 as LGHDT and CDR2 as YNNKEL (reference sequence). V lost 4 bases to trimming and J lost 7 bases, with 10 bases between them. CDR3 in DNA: TGTGCCAGCAGCCTCCGTGGCGGTGAAAAACTGTTTTTT. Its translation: CASSLRGGEKLFF.

The CDR3 loop is CASNLGQINTEAFF. The CDR3 DNA sequence: TGTGCCAGCAACCTAGGACAGATAAACACTGAAGCTTTCTTT. The chain employs TRBV9 and TRBJ1-1; perhaps TRBD1 as D (6 bases). This CDR3 spans 14 amino acids. Germline V gives CDR1 SGDLS, CDR2 YYNGEE. Trimming took 6 bases from V and 2 from J, leaving 14 bases between them.

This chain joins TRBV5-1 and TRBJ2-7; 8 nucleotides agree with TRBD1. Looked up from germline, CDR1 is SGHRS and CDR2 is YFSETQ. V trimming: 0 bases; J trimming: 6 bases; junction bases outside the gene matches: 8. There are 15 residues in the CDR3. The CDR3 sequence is CASSLAVTGEGEQYF. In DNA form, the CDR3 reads TGCGCCAGCAGCTTGGCCGTGACAGGGGAAGGCGAGCAGTACTTC.

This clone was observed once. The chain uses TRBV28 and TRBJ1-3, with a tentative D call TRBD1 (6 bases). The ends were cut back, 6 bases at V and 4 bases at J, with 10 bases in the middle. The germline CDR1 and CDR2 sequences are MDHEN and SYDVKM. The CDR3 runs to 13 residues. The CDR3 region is CASSQTGGNTIYF. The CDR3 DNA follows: TGTGCCAGCAGCCAGACAGGCGGAAACACCATATATTTT.

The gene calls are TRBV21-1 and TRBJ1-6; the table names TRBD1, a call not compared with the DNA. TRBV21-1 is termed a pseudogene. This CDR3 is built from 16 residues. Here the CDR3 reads CASTELTGKSYSPLHF. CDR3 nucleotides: TGTGCCAGCACCGAACTGACAGGGAAATCTTATTCACCCCTCCACTTT.